A selection of T cell receptor beta chains follows, all from one sample in a study of CD8 T cells in Susac syndrome. In TCRdb, the immunoSEQ multiplex PCR reads were re-called with MiXCR into one record per CDR3 protein. Of some 77,000 distinct CDR3 sequences listed, about 93% were seen once; the top ten hold around 0.52%. What was sequenced was CD4+ T cells from PBMCs. Source of these receptors: a human donor with Susac syndrome. Each CDR3 is given with its conserved first and last residue. Fields, in order: CDR3 DNA, CDR3 protein, clone size, V gene, D gene, J gene. D genes are given only for firm matches. A row's size may be missing; if present it is once, few, many or a size class.

TGTGCCAGCAGCGAGACCCCGGGACAGGGCCTCCCCCAGCATTTT | CASSETPGQGLPQHF | . | TRBV9 | TRBD1 | TRBJ1-5
TGTGCCAGCAGACAATCAATGAACACTGAAGCTTTCTTT | CASRQSMNTEAFF | . | TRBV2 | . | TRBJ1-1
TGTGCCAGCTCACCTTCGGGACGGACCTCCTCTGGGGCCAACGTCCTGACTTTC | CASSPSGRTSSGANVLTF | . | TRBV18 | . | TRBJ2-6
TGTGCCAGCAGTTACGGTTGGACAGGGGGGTACGAGCAGTACTTC | CASSYGWTGGYEQYF | . | TRBV6-5 | TRBD1 | TRBJ2-7
TGTGCCAGCAGCCCGCCAGAAAGGCTGGGGTACCAAGAGACCCAGTACTTC | CASSPPERLGYQETQYF | . | TRBV7-9 | . | TRBJ2-5
TGCGCCAGCAGCTTGGCCACTGGGAGCTCCTACGAGCAGTACTTC | CASSLATGSSYEQYF | . | TRBV5-1 | . | TRBJ2-7
TGTGCCAGCAGCGTAGACAGGGATCAGCCCCAGCATTTT | CASSVDRDQPQHF | . | TRBV9 | . | TRBJ1-5
TGTGCCAGCACCCAAAAATCGGACCCATCTGGGGCCAACGTCCTGACTTTC | CASTQKSDPSGANVLTF | . | TRBV21-1 | . | TRBJ2-6
TGTGCCAGCAGCGTAGTAACAGGGAATTATGGCTACACCTTC | CASSVVTGNYGYTF | . | TRBV9 | . | TRBJ1-2
TGTGCCAGCTCACCATTAGACAGCCCCTACGAGCAGTACTTC | CASSPLDSPYEQYF | few | TRBV18 | . | TRBJ2-7
TGCAGTGGGGGACAGTCAACCCCCTACGAGCAGTACTTC | CSGGQSTPYEQYF | . | TRBV20-1 | TRBD1 | TRBJ2-7
TGTGCCATCAGTTCCCGAATCCGGACAGACACTGAAGCTTTCTTT | CAISSRIRTDTEAFF | . | TRBV10-3 | . | TRBJ1-1
TGTGCCAGCAGCCAAACAACTCCTTCCTACGAGCAGTACTTC | CASSQTTPSYEQYF | once | TRBV27 | . | TRBJ2-7
TGTGCCAGTAGTGGGCTAGCGGGGCGCACAGATACGCAGTATTTT | CASSGLAGRTDTQYF | . | TRBV19 | TRBD2 | TRBJ2-3
TGTGCCTGCAGCTTTCAGAGGGGTCCGAGCTCCTACGAGCAGTACTTC | CACSFQRGPSSYEQYF | . | TRBV7-9 | . | TRBJ2-7
TGTGCTAGCAGCTTAGATTACGGGGGCGAGCAGTACTTC | CASSLDYGGEQYF | once | TRBV7-7 | . | TRBJ2-7
TGCAGCGTTTGGGCAGGGGAATTTAGCAATCAGCCCCAGCATTTT | CSVWAGEFSNQPQHF | . | TRBV29-1 | . | TRBJ1-5
TGTGCCAGCAGTCTAATAGACAGGGCGGTGACTCAGCCCCAGCATTTT | CASSLIDRAVTQPQHF | . | TRBV28 | TRBD1 | TRBJ1-5
TGTGCCAGCCGGGCACTGAACACCGGGGAGCTGTTTTTT | CASRALNTGELFF | once | TRBV9 | . | TRBJ2-2
TGTGCCAGCAGCTTGGATGCGGGGGCGAACACTGAAGCTTTCTTT | CASSLDAGANTEAFF | once | TRBV5-4 | . | TRBJ1-1
TGTGCCAGCAGCCAAGCGACCTTCAAGACCAAAAACATTCAGTACTTC | CASSQATFKTKNIQYF | . | TRBV3-1 | . | TRBJ2-4
TGTGCCAGCAGCTTAGGGGGGACTAGCTCCTACAATGAGCAGTTCTTC | CASSLGGTSSYNEQFF | . | TRBV7-2 | TRBD2 | TRBJ2-1
TGTGCCAGCAGAAGGACAGACTATAATTCACCCCTCCACTTT | CASRRTDYNSPLHF | few | TRBV27 | . | TRBJ1-6
TGTGCCAGTAGTCCCAGCAGGGGCGGTGGCTACACCTTC | CASSPSRGGGYTF | . | TRBV19 | . | TRBJ1-2
TGTGCCAGCAGTGGAACACAGACTGGGGCCAACGTCCTGACTTTC | CASSGTQTGANVLTF | . | TRBV2 | . | TRBJ2-6
TGTGCCAGCAGCTTGGAGTCGGCAGGGAGGGGAGTCCAGTTCTTC | CASSLESAGRGVQFF | . | TRBV7-8 | TRBD2 | TRBJ2-1
TGTGCCAGCAGCCAAGGGGGCCCCTTCGATCAGCCCCAGCATTTT | CASSQGGPFDQPQHF | . | TRBV3-1 | . | TRBJ1-5
TGTGCCAGCAGTTTATTAGGTGGTGGAGAGACCCAGTACTTC | CASSLLGGGETQYF | . | TRBV27 | . | TRBJ2-5
TGTGCCAGCAGCCAACCAGGGACTGAAGCTTTCTTT | CASSQPGTEAFF | . | TRBV3-1 | . | TRBJ1-1
TGTGCCAGCAGCTTAGGGGGGCGACTGCCTCCTAGCACAGATACGCAGTATTTT | CASSLGGRLPPSTDTQYF | . | TRBV7-2 | . | TRBJ2-3
TGTGCCAGCAGCGCCGTGACAGGTCCCACAGATACGCAGTATTTT | CASSAVTGPTDTQYF | . | TRBV9 | . | TRBJ2-3
TGTGCCATCAGGTCGGACAGGGAATCGGAGACCCAGTACTTC | CAIRSDRESETQYF | . | TRBV10-3 | TRBD1 | TRBJ2-5
TGCAGTGCTAGATCGGACAGGGGCCCCACCGGGGAGCTGTTTTTT | CSARSDRGPTGELFF | . | TRBV20-1 | TRBD1 | TRBJ2-2